Sequencing of this TCR beta chain was carried out in a study of blood T cell repertoires in COVID-19. Generated by immunoSEQ multiplex PCR, the TCRdb table keeps only in-frame clones and is missing some. Altogether around 150,000 clones are present, about 85% being singletons, with the ten largest covering 3% to 4%. The source material was peripheral blood. The sequence derives from a human donor with acute or convalescent COVID-19. The donor label of this sample is uncertain.

This CDR3 is CASSLWASGGKQETQYF. CDR3 nucleotides: TGTGCCAGCAGTTTATGGGCTAGCGGGGGAAAACAAGAGACCCAGTACTTC. J is TRBJ2-5 and V is TRBV28; 10 bases fit TRBD2. Per the germline V gene, CDR1 is MDHEN and CDR2 is SYDVKM. Trimming removed 0 bases from V and 2 bases from J; junction bases left unmatched: 6. CDR3 size: 17 residues.